The 15 T cell receptor beta chains in this list originate from one sample, sequenced in a study of T cell changes during pregnancy in multiple sclerosis. Assay: immunoSEQ multiplex PCR; the TCRdb copy retains only in-frame clones and omits some. The profile shows tens of thousands of clones, more than 80% of them singletons. This specimen consisted of CD4+ T cells from peripheral blood mononuclear cells, obtained in the third trimester of pregnancy. These receptors were obtained from a female donor in good health, enrolled as a control in a pregnancy study.

This clone was observed a single time. The chain is built from TRBV7-2 and TRBJ2-3; D perhaps matches TRBD2 (5 bases). This CDR3 contains 14 residues. Trimming pared 1 base from V and 3 bases from J, leaving 8 bases between. The germline CDR1 and CDR2 sequences are SGHTA and FQGNSA. The CDR3 is CASSLGTQTDTQYF. CDR3 coding DNA: TGTGCCAGCAGCTTAGGGACTCAGACAGATACGCAGTATTTT.

V usage is TRBV29-1 and J usage is TRBJ2-7, with D perhaps matching TRBD2 (5 bases). CDR1 and CDR2 (germline): SQVTM, ANQGSEA. CDR3 length equals 12 residues. V lost 4 bases to trimming and J lost 2 bases, with 9 bases between them. CDR3 loop: CSVAEGPYEQYF. CDR3 nucleotide sequence: TGCAGCGTTGCTGAGGGTCCCTACGAGCAGTACTTC.

The CDR3 sequence: CASQEGQSNTEAFF. CDR3 DNA sequence: TGTGCCAGCCAGGAGGGACAGTCGAACACTGAAGCTTTCTTT. This sequence joins TRBV18 and TRBJ1-1; 7 nucleotides align to TRBD1. CDR3 length: 14 residues. The V and J ends lost 8 bases and 1 base, in that order; junction bases with no gene match: 7. Germline CDR1 reads KGHSH; CDR2 reads LQKENI.

The chain has TRBV29-1 and TRBJ2-3, with D perhaps matching TRBD2 (5 bases). The germline V and J ends were trimmed by 4 bases and 3 bases, with 11 bases remaining between them. CDR3 length: 13 amino acids. The V gene's germline CDR1 is SQVTM and CDR2 ANQGSEA. CDR3 amino acids: CSVVDGGTDTQYF. CDR3 coding DNA: TGCAGCGTTGTAGACGGCGGGACAGATACGCAGTATTTT.

The chain recombines TRBV7-2 with TRBJ1-1; 8 positions agree with TRBD1. Germline-derived CDR1 and CDR2 are SGHTA and FQGNSA. The junction had 6 bases not matched to a gene; V was cut back by 5 bases and J by 1 base. The CDR3 consists of 15 residues. The CDR3 here is CASSIHGTGNTEAFF. The CDR3 nucleotides read TGTGCCAGCAGCATCCACGGGACAGGGAACACTGAAGCTTTCTTT.

The chain employs TRBV30 and TRBJ2-5; TRBD1 matches 11 bases. Germline V lookup: CDR1 GTSNPN, CDR2 SVGIG (reference sequence). Trimming took 2 bases from V and 4 from J; bases not matched to a gene: 3. The CDR3 loop spans 14 amino acids. The CDR3 sequence: CAWSTGQGGETQYF. CDR3 DNA sequence: TGTGCCTGGAGTACGGGACAGGGGGGAGAGACCCAGTACTTC.

The J gene is TRBJ1-4, the V gene TRBV30; 8 bases fit TRBD1. The germline gives CDR1 GTSNPN, CDR2 SVGIG (reference sequence). With V trimmed by 0 bases and J by 4 bases, 7 bases remained unmatched. This CDR3 comprises 16 residues. DNA for the CDR3: TGTGCCTGGAGTGTCGGACAGGGAGACATTAATGAAAAACTGTTTTTT. It codes for CAWSVGQGDINEKLFF. Full variable domain (rest looked up from reference TRBV30 and TRBJ1-4): SQTIHQWPATLVQPVGSPLSLECTVEGTSNPNLYWYRQAAGRGLQLLFYSVGIGQISSEVPQNLSASRPQDRQFILSSKKLLLSDSGFYLCAWSVGQGDINEKLFFGSGTQLSVL.

With regard to this clone: One end of the junction does not line up with germline, which may come from a read error. V usage is TRBV7-7 and J usage is TRBJ2-1; TRBD2 is a possible D gene (5 bases). CDR3 length: 14 residues. In germline, CDR1 is SSHAT, CDR2 FNYEAQ (reference sequence). CDR3 sequence: CASSRQNSGNEQFF. Here the CDR3 DNA reads TGTGCTAGCAGCAGGCAAAACAGCGGCAATGAGCAGTTCTTC.

The rearrangement uses TRBV4-3 and TRBJ2-1, with 10 bases matching TRBD2. Per germline, CDR1 LGHNA and CDR2 YSLEER. Losses at the gene ends were 3 bases for V and 5 bases for J; bases not matched to a gene: 4. The CDR3 spans 15 residues. The CDR3 bases are TGCGCCAGCAGCCAGCTAGCGGGGGTAAACAATGAGCAGTTCTTC. This gives the protein CASSQLAGVNNEQFF.

The V call is TRBV11-2, the J call TRBJ2-6, with D perhaps matching TRBD2 (6 bases). The CDR3 spans 16 residues. V lost 3 bases and J 0 bases, leaving 9 bases between the germline ends. Per germline, CDR1 SGHAT and CDR2 FQNNGV. CDR3 bases: TGTGCCAGCAGCTTTTTGGGGGGCTCTGGGGCCAACGTCCTGACTTTC. It encodes CASSFLGGSGANVLTF.

The CDR3 is CASSTGTGGYEQYF. CDR3 sequence (DNA): TGTGCCAGTAGCACCGGGACAGGGGGCTACGAGCAGTACTTC. The chain uses TRBV19 and TRBJ2-7; 11 positions agree with TRBD1. This CDR3 contains 14 residues. Germline-derived CDR1 and CDR2 are LNHDA and SQIVND (reference sequence). The ends lost 6 bases at V and 3 bases at J; junction bases unmatched: 4.

The rearrangement joins TRBV19 to TRBJ2-3, with 10 bases identical to TRBD2. This CDR3 region has 14 residues. Trimming removed 4 bases from V and 6 bases from J; junction bases left unmatched: 4. Looked up from germline, CDR1 is LNHDA and CDR2 is SQIVND (reference sequence). CDR3 sequence reads: CASSTSGGRDTQYF. The CDR3 DNA follows: TGTGCCAGTAGTACTAGCGGGGGTAGGGATACGCAGTATTTT.

This clone has a single count. The chain is built from TRBV5-1 and TRBJ2-7; D possibly corresponds to TRBD2 (7 bases). The CDR3 runs 15 residues. Per the germline V gene, CDR1 is SGHRS and CDR2 is YFSETQ. Trimming left V 0 bases short and J 2 bases short, with 12 bases between. CDR3 sequence (DNA): TGCGCCAGCAGCTTGGATGGCGGGGGCCCCTACGAGCAGTACTTC. This encodes CASSLDGGGPYEQYF.

This chain joins TRBV6-5 and TRBJ2-5; D is ambiguous. The CDR3 loop spans 14 amino acids. The V end was cut by 3 bases, the J end by 5 bases, with 13 bases between. Germline values: CDR1 MNHEY, CDR2 SVGAGI. CDR3: CASSYGAGRETQYF. CDR3 in DNA: TGTGCCAGCAGTTATGGCGCAGGAAGGGAGACCCAGTACTTC.

This chain connects TRBV27 to TRBJ1-5; TRBD1 agrees at 8 bases. The V segment lost 0 bases and the J segment 5 bases; nucleotides outside the gene matches: 3. Germline V gene data show CDR1 as MNHEY and CDR2 as SMNVEV (reference sequence). The CDR3 totals 15 residues. CDR3 sequence reads: CASSLSRTGHQPQHF. CDR3 DNA: TGTGCCAGCAGTTTATCAAGGACAGGGCATCAGCCCCAGCATTTT.